Shown below are 14 T cell receptor beta chains from a single sample sequenced in a study of blood T cells in healthy people across ages. Through a sample-barcoded 5' primer and a J-beta primer mix, a second PCR was run for about 7 to 12 cycles. TCRdb fed the 5' RACE reads into MiXCR, producing one record per CDR3 protein. Of roughly 1,500,000 distinct CDR3 sequences listed, 40% to 50% were seen once; the top ten hold 7% to 9%. Sequencing used blood. The receptors shown here come from a woman under 30 in good health.

The chain couples TRBV9 to TRBJ2-1; 11 bases fit TRBD2. The germline V gene encodes CDR1 SGDLS and CDR2 YYNGEE. The CDR3 runs to 18 residues. Trimming at V came to 0 bases and at J to 2 bases, leaving 7 bases not matched to a gene. CDR3 protein: CASSVGLAGGTTYNEQFF. The CDR3 nucleotides are TGTGCCAGCAGCGTAGGGCTAGCGGGGGGAACCACCTACAATGAGCAGTTCTTC.

J is TRBJ1-5 and V is TRBV21-1. TRBV21-1 is deemed a pseudogene. CDR3 length equals 18 residues. CDR3 protein: CASSTTSESGGSNQPQHF. The CDR3 DNA reads as TGTGCCAGCAGCACGACCTCCGAATCGGGGGGGTCCAATCAGCCCCAGCATTTT.

For this clonotype: Mismatch with germline at one junction end may stem from a read error. This sequence joins TRBV20-1 and TRBJ2-3; 11 nucleotides match TRBD2. Looked up from germline, CDR1 is DFQATT and CDR2 is SNEGSKA (reference sequence). The CDR3 loop spans 15 amino acids. The CDR3 loop reads CSASRLAGYTDPQYF. DNA of the CDR3: TGCAGTGCAAGCCGACTAGCGGGGTACACAGATCCGCAGTATTTT.

The J gene is TRBJ2-5, the V gene TRBV6-2 or TRBV6-3, with D perhaps assigned TRBD1 or TRBD2 (5 bases each). This CDR3 is built from 15 residues. Trimming shortened V by 9 bases and J by 2 bases, and 19 bases separated the two germline ends. Germline V CDR1 and CDR2: MNHEY, SVGEGT. In nucleotides, the CDR3 is TGTGCCAGGGGGGTAACCGGGGCCGAGCAAGAGACCCAGTACTTC. Protein: CARGVTGAEQETQYF.

This sequence joins TRBV27 and TRBJ1-5; maybe TRBD1 (5 bases). This CDR3 has 14 residues. The V gene's germline CDR1 is MNHEY and CDR2 SMNVEV (reference sequence). The ends were cut back, 5 bases at V and 2 bases at J, with 10 bases in the middle. The CDR3 bases are TGTGCCAGCAGTATCCAGGGCGGCAATCAGCCCCAGCATTTT. This sequence encodes CASSIQGGNQPQHF.

V and J are TRBV6-6 and TRBJ2-7; possibly TRBD1 for D (5 bases). Germline lookup yields CDR1 MNHNY and CDR2 SVGAGI (reference sequence). The CDR3 consists of 14 residues. Trimming cost V 2 bases and J 7 bases, with 15 bases left between them. CDR3: CASSYRQGSNEQYF. CDR3 nucleotide sequence: TGTGCCAGCAGTTACAGGCAGGGTAGCAATGAGCAGTACTTC.

The chain joins TRBV28 to TRBJ2-1; 7 positions agree with TRBD1. Trimming cost V 5 bases and J 5 bases; bases outside gene matches: 9. Germline assignment: CDR1 MDHEN and CDR2 SYDVKM. The CDR3 contains 15 residues. CDR3 DNA sequence: TGTGCCAGCAGTCCAAGGACAGGTTGGGACAATGAGCAGTTCTTC. Its translation is CASSPRTGWDNEQFF.

A remark on this clonotype: A much larger clone sits a single nucleotide away, making a read error possible. The V and J genes are TRBV4-1 and TRBJ2-3; D may be TRBD2 (5 bases). Per the germline V gene, CDR1 is MGHRA and CDR2 is YSYEKL. The CDR3 consists of 15 residues. Here the CDR3 reads CASSQVAGGSDMQYF. For the CDR3, the DNA is TGCGCCAGCAGCCAAGTGGCGGGTGGTTCAGATATGCAGTATTTT.

The sample holds one count of this clonotype. The rearrangement uses TRBV4-2 and TRBJ2-3, with D perhaps matching TRBD2 (6 bases). V was cut by 3 bases and J by 0 bases, with 13 bases left in between. This CDR3 has 16 amino acids. The germline gives CDR1 LGHNA, CDR2 YNFKEQ. The CDR3 is CASSHASGFSTDTQYF. The CDR3 DNA follows: TGTGCCAGCAGCCACGCGAGCGGGTTTAGCACAGATACGCAGTATTTT.

The chain employs TRBV9 and TRBJ1-5; D is uncertain. V dropped 3 bases and J dropped 1 base, with 14 bases sitting between them. In germline, CDR1 is SGDLS, CDR2 YYNGEE. The CDR3 is 16 residues long. The CDR3 loop reads CASSGSLDGSNQPQHF. The CDR3 DNA is TGTGCCAGCAGCGGATCCTTGGACGGGAGCAATCAGCCCCAGCATTTT.

This chain connects TRBV28 to TRBJ2-1; D is unresolved. The CDR3 is 14 residues long. Germline values: CDR1 MDHEN, CDR2 SYDVKM. Trimming left V 2 bases short and J 6 bases short, with 11 bases between. CDR3 in amino acids: CASSLVVKGNEQFF. CDR3 coding DNA: TGTGCCAGCAGTTTAGTTGTTAAGGGCAATGAGCAGTTCTTC. Together with reference TRBV28 and TRBJ2-1, the CDR3 gives the full variable domain: DVKVTQSSRYLVKRTGEKVFLECVQDMDHENMFWYRQDPGLGLRLIYFSYDVKMKEKGDIPEGYSVSREKKERFSLILESASTNQTSMYLCASSLVVKGNEQFFGPGTRLTVL.

The sample holds a few counts of this clonotype. The chain has TRBV5-1 and TRBJ2-1; 10 nucleotides align to TRBD2. Trimming at V came to 4 bases and at J to 6 bases, leaving 13 bases not matched to a gene. This CDR3 is built from 17 residues. Germline CDR1 is SGHRS and CDR2 is YFSETQ. The CDR3 DNA reads as TGCGCCAGCAGCCCCCGCCCAACTAGCGGGGCCGCCAATGAGCAGTTCTTC. Residues: CASSPRPTSGAANEQFF.

The chain combines TRBV2 with TRBJ2-1, with 7 positions matching TRBD2. The J call may be mistaken, given a closer DNA end match to TRBJ2-7. This CDR3 contains 16 residues. Germline V gives CDR1 SNHLY, CDR2 FYNNEI. CDR3 sequence reads: CASSEGGGGFYNEQYF. The CDR3 DNA reads as TGTGCCAGCAGTGAAGGGGGCGGGGGATTCTACAATGAGCAGTACTTC.

A note on this clonotype: Given a much more abundant clone one base away, this may be a read error. The chain links TRBV20-1 to TRBJ2-3; 7 nucleotides align to TRBD2. Unmatched junction bases numbered 8, after V lost 8 bases and J lost 0 bases. CDR1 is DFQATT, CDR2 SNEGSKA, per germline (reference sequence). This CDR3 is built from 14 residues. CDR3 bases: TGCAGTACCCCTCCCGGGGGGAGCACAGATACGCAGTATTTT. As protein: CSTPPGGSTDTQYF.